The following is a T cell receptor beta chain sequence with its context. The target antigen is unknown. The data derive from a study of metastatic and nonmetastatic thyroid tumors. For the study at large: Across blood and tumor or nodule tissue, repertoires from malignant and benign thyroid patients were compared with one another. Regarding the study as a whole: Versus benign nodules, malignant thyroid tumors reportedly had significantly higher TCR beta diversity, in blood and tumor.

Thyroid surgery was preceded by no treatment in any patient. Using MiXCR, TCRdb reanalyzed the PCR reads. This table holds about 7,000 clones, roughly 29% found once. The V and J ends lost 4 bases and 1 base respectively, with 14 bases between them. The CDR3 totals 15 residues. Germline-derived CDR1 and CDR2 are SGHRS and YFSETQ. The genes are TRBV5-1 and TRBJ1-1, with D tentatively TRBD1 (6 bases). Sequenced material: adjacent normal tissue. The clonotype was recovered from a female donor with papillary thyroid cancer or a benign thyroid nodule (not recorded which). Some clones in this sample may be carry-over from other donors' samples. CDR3 nucleotide sequence: TGCGCCAGCAGCCCGAGACAGGAGGGGAACACTGAAGCTTTCTTT. This encodes CASSPRQEGNTEAFF.